These 28 T cell receptor beta chains share one sample of origin, sequenced in a study of blood T cell repertoires in COVID-19. TCRdb's copy holds only in-frame clones and misses some; the assay was immunoSEQ multiplex PCR. The sample contains around 440,000 clones, about 91% of which appear only once. Sequenced material: peripheral blood. The receptors here all came from a woman in her fifties or sixties with COVID-19, enrolled during active disease.

This rearrangement joins TRBV15 to TRBJ1-4; tentatively, D is TRBD1 (6 bases). In germline, CDR1 is LNHNV, CDR2 YYDKDF (reference sequence). The CDR3 totals 19 residues. Trimming shortened V by 2 bases and J by 3 bases, and 22 bases separated the two germline ends. DNA of the CDR3: TGTGCCACCAGCAGAATCTTATTGGGGGGGCAAAAGGCTAATGAAAAACTGTTTTTT. Translation: CATSRILLGGQKANEKLFF.

This chain uses TRBV27 with TRBJ1-5; 11 bases match TRBD1. The CDR3 spans 14 residues. Germline lookup yields CDR1 MNHEY and CDR2 SMNVEV (reference sequence). The ends lost 6 bases at V and 4 bases at J; junction bases unmatched: 2. The CDR3 nucleotides are TGTGCCAGCAGCGGACAGGGGGCGAATCAGCCCCAGCATTTT. Translated, it gives CASSGQGANQPQHF.

V gene TRBV7-9 combines with J gene TRBJ2-7, with TRBD2 identical over 7 bases. CDR3 size: 17 residues. Losses at the gene ends were 4 bases for V and 0 bases for J; bases not matched to a gene: 12. Germline CDR1 is SEHNR and CDR2 is FQNEAQ (reference sequence). The CDR3 nucleotides read TGTGCCAGCAGCTGGCTGGAAGGGAGGGAGTCCTCCTACGAGCAGTACTTC. Protein product: CASSWLEGRESSYEQYF.

This chain connects TRBV3-1 (or the pseudogene TRBV3-2) to TRBJ2-5, with D perhaps matching TRBD1 (6 bases). The CDR3 totals 16 residues. The V gene's germline CDR1 is LGHDT and CDR2 YNNKEL (reference sequence). V was pared by 4 bases and J by 2 bases, with 17 bases between. CDR3: CASSLPRDIKQETQYF. The DNA for the CDR3 is TGTGCCAGCAGCCTCCCGAGGGACATCAAACAAGAGACCCAGTACTTC.

This sequence joins TRBV10-3 and TRBJ2-3; TRBD1 aligns across 7 bases. The CDR3 is 15 residues long. CDR1 is ENHRY and CDR2 is SYGVKD in the germline V gene. V shed 4 bases, J shed 2 bases, and the junction held 6 bases outside the gene matches. The CDR3 reads CAISAGQLLTDTQYF. CDR3 DNA sequence: TGTGCCATCAGTGCGGGACAGCTCCTCACAGATACGCAGTATTTT.

A word on this clone: Other DNA sequences in the sample encode the same CDR3. The chain combines TRBV5-1 with TRBJ1-2, with TRBD1 as a possible D gene (6 bases). Germline V gives CDR1 SGHRS, CDR2 YFSETQ. The CDR3 runs 13 residues. V was pared by 3 bases and J by 4 bases, with 10 bases between. CDR3 nucleotides: TGCGCCAGCAGCTCGGGACAAGGCTATGGCTACACCTTC. Translation: CASSSGQGYGYTF.

This chain joins TRBV2 and TRBJ2-5; D is undetermined. The germline V gene encodes CDR1 SNHLY and CDR2 FYNNEI. The CDR3 consists of 13 residues. V dropped 1 base and J dropped 4 bases, with 7 bases sitting between them. The CDR3 DNA sequence: TGTGCCAGCAGTGAAGATGGGCGAGAGACCCAGTACTTC. Its translation is CASSEDGRETQYF.

The chain employs TRBV5-1 and TRBJ1-5; 9 bases are shared with TRBD1. The length of the CDR3 is 15 residues. Germline CDR1 and CDR2: SGHRS and YFSETQ. V shed 7 bases and J 3 bases; nucleotides not matched to a gene: 8. CDR3: CASAEGTGINQPQHF. For the CDR3, the DNA is TGCGCCAGCGCAGAGGGGACAGGGATCAATCAGCCCCAGCATTTT.

The V and J genes are TRBV14 and TRBJ1-3, with a possible D match to TRBD1 (6 bases). The CDR3 is 17 residues long. From germline, CDR1 is SGHDN and CDR2 FVKESK. V was pared by 1 base and J by 3 bases, with 16 bases between. The DNA for the CDR3 is TGTGCCAGCAGCCAAGGGGGGCTTACATGGGATGGAAACACCATATATTTT. Translation gives CASSQGGLTWDGNTIYF.

The CDR3 spells CATSRMDRVNLLGGYTF. CDR3 nucleotides: TGTGCCACCAGCAGGATGGACAGGGTGAACCTCTTGGGAGGCTACACCTTC. V usage is TRBV15 and J usage is TRBJ1-2; 8 bases line up with TRBD1. Germline V gene data show CDR1 as LNHNV and CDR2 as YYDKDF (reference sequence). The CDR3 is made up of 17 amino acids. V lost 3 bases to trimming and J lost 8 bases; unmatched junction nucleotides: 17.

For the CDR3, the DNA is TGTGCCAGTAGTATATCAGGGGTTTCAGAATACAATGAGCAGTTCTTC. Translated: CASSISGVSEYNEQFF. This chain joins TRBV19 and TRBJ2-1; TRBD1 might be the D (6 bases). Germline assignment: CDR1 LNHDA and CDR2 SQIVND (reference sequence). The CDR3 covers 16 residues. V was clipped by 2 bases and J by 4 bases, with 15 bases between them.

The chain joins TRBV6-5 to TRBJ1-1; D is perhaps TRBD1 (6 bases). Between the trimmed V and J ends, which lost 5 bases and 1 base, there was a span of 11 bases. The length of the CDR3 is 14 residues. Germline loops: CDR1 MNHEY, CDR2 SVGAGI. The CDR3 protein is CASSLGAQNTEAFF. The DNA for the CDR3 is TGTGCCAGCAGTCTGGGGGCACAGAACACTGAAGCTTTCTTT.

The CDR3 here is CASTPGQSSGANVLTF. The CDR3 DNA follows: TGCGCCAGCACCCCGGGACAGAGCTCTGGGGCCAACGTCCTGACTTTC. The chain combines TRBV5-1 with TRBJ2-6, with 7 bases matching TRBD1. CDR1 is SGHRS, CDR2 YFSETQ, per germline. The junction had 6 bases not matched to a gene; V was cut back by 6 bases and J by 0 bases. There are 16 residues in the CDR3.

This clone came up once. This sequence joins TRBV5-5 and TRBJ1-4, with 7 bases identical to TRBD1. CDR3 length equals 15 residues. Germline lookup yields CDR1 SGHKS and CDR2 YYEKEE (reference sequence). V was pared by 5 bases and J by 8 bases, with 12 bases of the junction left unmatched. The DNA of the CDR3 is TGTGCCAGCAGTTACAGGGGTATATCTGACGAAAAACTGTTTTTT. It specifies CASSYRGISDEKLFF.

The chain combines TRBV19 with TRBJ2-7, with 8 bases lining up with TRBD1. J lost 2 bases, V lost 5 bases, and 5 bases had no gene match. Germline assignment: CDR1 LNHDA and CDR2 SQIVND (reference sequence). This CDR3 contains 14 residues. Here the CDR3 DNA reads TGTGCCAGTAGTTCGGGACAGGACCCCTACGAGCAGTACTTC. Amino acid sequence: CASSSGQDPYEQYF.

The chain uses TRBV9 and TRBJ2-4; the D is unclear. Germline V gene sequence: CDR1 SGDLS, CDR2 YYNGEE. With 0 bases removed from V and 0 bases from J, the gap between germline ends came to 4 bases. The CDR3 is 14 amino acids. The CDR3 region has the DNA TGTGCCAGCAGCGTAGGGCAAGCCAAAAACATTCAGTACTTC. It encodes CASSVGQAKNIQYF.

This clone came up once. The V call is TRBV15, the J call TRBJ2-5, with TRBD2 matching 9 bases. With 0 bases clipped from V and 3 bases from J, the junction kept 2 bases outside the gene matches. Germline lookup yields CDR1 LNHNV and CDR2 YYDKDF (reference sequence). This CDR3 region has 15 residues. CDR3 protein: CATSRDPSGEETQYF. The CDR3 nucleotides read TGTGCCACCAGCAGAGATCCTAGCGGGGAAGAGACCCAGTACTTC.

In this sample, this clone turned up a few times. The chain links TRBV2 to TRBJ1-5; TRBD1 might be the D (6 bases). Germline V lookup: CDR1 SNHLY, CDR2 FYNNEI. Trimming pared 6 bases from V and 9 bases from J, leaving 12 bases between. The CDR3 extends over 12 amino acids. The CDR3 here is CASRGATGPQHF. CDR3 DNA sequence: TGTGCCAGCAGGGGGGCGACTGGGCCCCAGCATTTT.

This chain joins TRBV24-1 and TRBJ2-2; D possibly corresponds to TRBD2 (5 bases). The V end lost 2 bases, the J end lost 1 base, and 10 bases lay between the germline ends. CDR1 and CDR2 (germline): KGHDR, SFDVKD. This CDR3 spans 16 amino acids. In nucleotides, the CDR3 is TGTGCCACCAGTGATTCGGGATCTGAGAACACCGGGGAGCTGTTTTTT. Encoded protein: CATSDSGSENTGELFF.

A word on this clone: The sample holds other DNA sequences that translate to the same CDR3. The chain couples TRBV3-1 (or the pseudogene TRBV3-2) to TRBJ2-3, with TRBD2 identical over 14 bases. Germline-derived CDR1 and CDR2 are LGHDT and YNNKEL (reference sequence). The CDR3 length is 16 residues. V trimming: 2 bases; J trimming: 6 bases; junction bases outside the gene matches: 4. CDR3 residues: CASSQRLAGGPDTQYF. Written as DNA, the CDR3 is TGTGCCAGCAGCCAACGACTAGCGGGGGGGCCCGATACGCAGTATTTT.

The chain couples TRBV7-9 to TRBJ1-1; possible D gene TRBD1, 5 bases. V was clipped by 1 base and J by 10 bases, with 13 bases between them. CDR3 length: 13 residues. Germline loops: CDR1 SEHNR, CDR2 FQNEAQ (reference sequence). The DNA for the CDR3 is TGTGCCAGCAGCTTAGTAGGGGATGTGGTAGCTTTCTTT. Translated: CASSLVGDVVAFF.

J is TRBJ2-5 and V is TRBV20-1; D ambiguous. Germline V gene lookup returns CDR1 DFQATT and CDR2 SNEGSKA (reference sequence). This CDR3 is built from 11 residues. Trimming cost V 3 bases and J 5 bases, with 7 bases left between them. CDR3 sequence reads: CSASHQETQYF. Written as DNA, the CDR3 is TGCAGTGCTAGCCATCAGGAGACCCAGTACTTC.

This clone was counted only a few times. The chain couples TRBV18 to TRBJ1-3; D perhaps matches TRBD1 (5 bases). The CDR3 runs 12 residues. Looked up from germline, CDR1 is KGHSH and CDR2 is LQKENI. Trimming removed 4 bases from V and 6 bases from J, with 7 bases in between. CDR3 protein: CASSLQENTIYF. CDR3 DNA sequence: TGTGCCAGCTCACTACAGGAAAACACCATATATTTT.

This chain connects TRBV27 to TRBJ2-7; TRBD2 might be the D (6 bases). Per germline, CDR1 MNHEY and CDR2 SMNVEV (reference sequence). CDR3 length equals 14 residues. Trimming took 3 bases from V and 0 from J, leaving 9 bases between them. The CDR3 sequence: CASSFDGSSYEQYF. The CDR3 DNA is TGTGCCAGCAGTTTTGACGGGAGCTCCTACGAGCAGTACTTC.

The genes are TRBV7-2 and TRBJ2-6; D possibly corresponds to TRBD2 (6 bases). Trimming cost V 5 bases and J 4 bases, with 12 bases left between them. The CDR3 length is 15 residues. Germline CDR1 and CDR2: SGHTA and FQGNSA. The CDR3 DNA reads as TGTGCCAGCAGCCTCGCGGGGAGAGGGGCCAACGTCCTGACTTTC. It encodes CASSLAGRGANVLTF.

This clone was seen just once. V is TRBV19 and J is TRBJ1-1; possible D gene TRBD1, 5 bases. V was clipped by 4 bases and J by 7 bases, with 10 bases between them. The germline V gene has CDR1 LNHDA and CDR2 SQIVND (reference sequence). There are 12 residues in the CDR3. This CDR3 reads CASSRDSLEAFF. CDR3 nucleotides: TGTGCCAGTAGTAGAGACAGTCTTGAAGCTTTCTTT.

The chain uses TRBV19 and TRBJ1-5, with D possibly TRBD1 on 5 matching bases. CDR3 size: 14 residues. Germline values: CDR1 LNHDA, CDR2 SQIVND (reference sequence). Trimming removed 7 bases at V and 9 bases at J, with 19 bases between. CDR3 protein: CASTKGALAPPQHF. The CDR3 nucleotides read TGTGCCAGTACTAAAGGGGCCCTTGCGCCGCCCCAGCATTTT.

The V call is TRBV6-5, the J call TRBJ2-1; 11 positions agree with TRBD2. V trimming: 7 bases; J trimming: 7 bases; junction bases outside the gene matches: 3. This CDR3 comprises 13 residues. Germline V gene sequence: CDR1 MNHEY, CDR2 SVGAGI. The CDR3 bases are TGTGCCAGCACTAGCGGGGGGACGAATGAGCAGTTCTTC. This encodes CASTSGGTNEQFF.